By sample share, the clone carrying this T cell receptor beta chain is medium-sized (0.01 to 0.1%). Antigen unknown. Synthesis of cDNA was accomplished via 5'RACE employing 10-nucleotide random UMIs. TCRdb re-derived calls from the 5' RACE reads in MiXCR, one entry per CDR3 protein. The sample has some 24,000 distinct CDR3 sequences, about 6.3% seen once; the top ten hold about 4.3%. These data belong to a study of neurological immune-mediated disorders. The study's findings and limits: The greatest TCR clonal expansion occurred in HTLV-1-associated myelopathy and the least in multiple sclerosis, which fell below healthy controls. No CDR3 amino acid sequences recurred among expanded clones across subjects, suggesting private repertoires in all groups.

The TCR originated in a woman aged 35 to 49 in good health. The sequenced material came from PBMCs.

The CDR3 protein is CSAISGRLGDTQYF. DNA of the CDR3: TGCAGTGCTATTTCGGGGCGCCTCGGAGATACGCAGTATTTT. The V and J genes are TRBV20-1 and TRBJ2-3, with D possibly being TRBD1 or TRBD2 (5 bases each). The germline V gene encodes CDR1 DFQATT and CDR2 SNEGSKA (reference sequence). V was shortened by 4 bases and J by 5 bases, with 16 bases between the two germline ends. The CDR3 is made up of 14 amino acids.